The table lists the clone carrying this TCR beta chain with a few counts. Its antigen is not known. Researchers took RNA transcripts and amplified the TCR beta CDR3 regions from them. Carried out on the TCR CDR3, a first-round RT-PCR used the HTBI primer set. TCRdb itself ran the multiplex PCR reads through MiXCR, one entry per CDR3 protein. This sample carries about 400,000 distinct CDR3 sequences, roughly an eighth of them seen once, and the ten largest clones take less than 6.5%. The sample belongs to a study of T cells in Graves' hyperthyroidism and ophthalmopathy. Overall study results and limits: Model predictions of ophthalmopathy came a median approximately 6.8 months before onset. In blood, most of the thyroid clonotypes expanded above 0.001 were also present.

Uncontrolled infection, other autoimmune disease, pregnancy or lactation barred patients from enrollment. The study based diagnoses on clinical symptoms, serum thyroxine and TRAb, thyroid ultrasound and orbital computed tomography. This clonotype originated in a woman between 18 and 29 years old with Graves' hyperthyroidism. The specimen was blood.

In DNA, the CDR3 is TGTGCCACCAGCAGAGCGGCGAAACAGGGAGCAGCTTTCTTT. Translating gives CATSRAAKQGAAFF. This rearrangement joins TRBV15 to TRBJ1-1, with TRBD1 as a possible D gene (6 bases). CDR1 is LNHNV and CDR2 is YYDKDF in the germline V gene (reference sequence). This CDR3 contains 14 residues. The V gene lost 1 base and the J gene lost 10 bases, with 16 bases spanning the gap.